This entry describes one T cell receptor (beta chain). Germline-derived CDR1 and CDR2 are SQVTM and ANQGSEA. CDR3 length equals 12 residues. These data belong to a study of control samples from healthy donors and cancer patients. TCRdb keeps only in-frame clones here, not all; method: immunoSEQ multiplex PCR. Among about 12,000 clones listed, 88% were seen once. Sequenced input: formalin-fixed, paraffin-embedded tissue. The origin of this receptor is a male donor with melanoma. The chain is built from TRBV29-1 and TRBJ2-5, with D possibly TRBD1 on 6 matching bases. The CDR3 DNA is TGCAGTGTTTCGGACAGTTCGGAGACCCAGTACTTC. Amino acids: CSVSDSSETQYF.